This T cell receptor beta chain came from a study of T-cell memory formation after mild COVID-19. Whole-study results and caveats: A second wave of clones peaked on day 37, and their SARS-CoV-2 specificity went unconfirmed. Memory sampled before infection contained some responding clones, suggesting cross-reactive memory joined.

In regard to this clonotype: Its specificity is not known.

After removal of 4 bases from V and 0 bases from J, the junction contained 13 bases not matched to a gene. There are 19 residues in the CDR3. The germline V gene encodes CDR1 SGHRS and CDR2 YFSETQ. In TCRdb, the 5' RACE reads were re-called with MiXCR into one record per CDR3 protein. This table has 200,000 to 300,000 distinct CDR3 sequences, 15% appearing once. The chain has TRBV5-1 and TRBJ2-4, with TRBD1 matching 10 bases. The TCR originated in an adult woman who had mild COVID-19 (a few samples of this study predate the infection). Cell type and time point are not known. Sequences were obtained from PBMCs or a T cell subset sorted from them (not recorded which). The CDR3 bases are TGCGCCAGCAGCGCTGCACCCGGGACAGGGGTGAAAGCCAAAAACATTCAGTACTTC. This sequence encodes CASSAAPGTGVKAKNIQYF.